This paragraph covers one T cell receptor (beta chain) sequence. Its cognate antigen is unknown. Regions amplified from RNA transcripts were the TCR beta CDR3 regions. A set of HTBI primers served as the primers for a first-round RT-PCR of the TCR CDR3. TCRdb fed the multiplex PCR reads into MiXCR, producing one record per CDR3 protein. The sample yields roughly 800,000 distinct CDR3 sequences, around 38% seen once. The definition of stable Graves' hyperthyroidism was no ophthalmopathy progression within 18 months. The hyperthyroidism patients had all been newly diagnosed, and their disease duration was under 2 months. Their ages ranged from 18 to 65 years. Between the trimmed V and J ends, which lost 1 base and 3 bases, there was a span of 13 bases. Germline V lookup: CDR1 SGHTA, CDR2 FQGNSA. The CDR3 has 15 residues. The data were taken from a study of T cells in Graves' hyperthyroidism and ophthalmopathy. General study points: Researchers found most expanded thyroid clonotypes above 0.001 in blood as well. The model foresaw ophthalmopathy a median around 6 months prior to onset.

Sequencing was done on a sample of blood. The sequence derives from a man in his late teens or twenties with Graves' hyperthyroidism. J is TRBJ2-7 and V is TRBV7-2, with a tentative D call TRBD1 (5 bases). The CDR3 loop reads CASSLERGGGYEQYF. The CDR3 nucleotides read TGTGCCAGCAGCTTAGAAAGGGGTGGCGGCTACGAGCAGTACTTC.